These T cell receptor beta chains were read from a single sample in a study of response to subunit inactivated influenza vaccine. MiXCR was run by TCRdb on the RT-PCR reads, yielding one entry per CDR3 protein. This repertoire shows 750,000 to 850,000 distinct CDR3 sequences, roughly 18% found once; its top ten account for about 11%. Sequenced material: PBMCs from blood, taken about 5 days after vaccination. All receptors derive from a man over 45 who received an inactivated influenza vaccine. The CDR3 runs from the conserved cysteine through the conserved F or W. Fields, in order: clone size, V gene, J gene, D gene, CDR3 protein, CDR3 DNA. D genes are given only for firm matches. Part of the rows lack a size; the others show once, few, many or a class for expanded clones.

abundance: NA
v_gene: TRBV15
j_gene: TRBJ2-5
d_gene: NA
CDR3aa: CATSRQRGRGRETQYF
CDR3nt: TGTGCCACCAGCAGACAACGGGGCAGGGGTCGAGAGACCCAGTACTTC

abundance: NA
v_gene: TRBV5-1
j_gene: TRBJ2-7
d_gene: NA
CDR3aa: CASSLVDRRAEQYF
CDR3nt: TGCGCCAGCAGCTTGGTGGACAGGAGGGCCGAGCAGTACTTC

abundance: many
v_gene: TRBV29-1
j_gene: TRBJ1-2
d_gene: NA
CDR3aa: CSVGRRTDTYGYTF
CDR3nt: TGCAGCGTTGGGAGGAGGACGGATACCTATGGCTACACCTTC

abundance: few
v_gene: TRBV7-2
j_gene: TRBJ2-1
d_gene: TRBD2
CDR3aa: CASRRSSGRNEQFF
CDR3nt: TGTGCCAGCAGAAGGTCTAGCGGGAGAAATGAGCAGTTCTTC

abundance: few
v_gene: TRBV11-2
j_gene: TRBJ2-2
d_gene: NA
CDR3aa: CASSLVTGAKGGNTGELFF
CDR3nt: TGTGCCAGCAGCTTAGTCACGGGGGCGAAGGGAGGCAACACCGGGGAGCTGTTTTTT

abundance: NA
v_gene: TRBV5-1
j_gene: TRBJ2-5
d_gene: NA
CDR3aa: CASSTGGLETQYF
CDR3nt: TGCGCCAGCAGCACCGGGGGCCTGGAGACCCAGTACTTC

abundance: NA
v_gene: TRBV29-1
j_gene: TRBJ2-1
d_gene: NA
CDR3aa: CSAGRVNYNEQFF
CDR3nt: TGCAGCGCCGGTAGAGTGAACTACAATGAGCAGTTCTTC

abundance: few
v_gene: TRBV5-1
j_gene: TRBJ2-2
d_gene: TRBD1
CDR3aa: CASSKDRASGELFF
CDR3nt: TGCGCCAGCAGCAAGGACAGGGCGAGCGGGGAGCTGTTTTTT

abundance: few
v_gene: TRBV29-1
j_gene: TRBJ2-3
d_gene: TRBD1
CDR3aa: CSVGTGSTDTQYF
CDR3nt: TGCAGCGTAGGGACAGGTAGCACAGATACGCAGTATTTT

abundance: NA
v_gene: TRBV20-1
j_gene: TRBJ2-7
d_gene: TRBD1
CDR3aa: CSAMGQGPGEQYF
CDR3nt: TGCAGTGCTATGGGACAGGGGCCCGGCGAGCAGTACTTC

abundance: few
v_gene: TRBV15
j_gene: TRBJ2-7
d_gene: TRBD2
CDR3aa: CATSRDWLAGVVEQYF
CDR3nt: TGTGCCACCAGCAGAGATTGGCTAGCGGGGGTAGTGGAGCAGTACTTC

abundance: NA
v_gene: TRBV5-1
j_gene: TRBJ1-1
d_gene: NA
CDR3aa: CASSSTQGGGTEAFF
CDR3nt: TGCGCCAGCAGTTCCACGCAGGGTGGAGGCACTGAAGCTTTCTTT

abundance: few
v_gene: TRBV7-3
j_gene: TRBJ2-3
d_gene: NA
CDR3aa: CASSSLGVHTDTQYF
CDR3nt: TGTGCCAGCAGCTCCCTTGGGGTCCACACAGATACGCAGTATTTT

abundance: NA
v_gene: TRBV7-8
j_gene: TRBJ2-7
d_gene: NA
CDR3aa: CASSLYVTGPYEQYF
CDR3nt: TGTGCCAGCAGCTTATATGTGACCGGCCCCTACGAGCAGTACTTC

abundance: NA
v_gene: TRBV4-3
j_gene: TRBJ1-1
d_gene: TRBD1
CDR3aa: CASSPTGVNTEAFF
CDR3nt: TGCGCCAGCAGCCCTACAGGGGTGAACACTGAAGCTTTCTTT

abundance: NA
v_gene: TRBV4-2
j_gene: TRBJ1-3
d_gene: NA
CDR3aa: CASSQDRQGPGNTIYF
CDR3nt: TGTGCCAGCAGCCAAGATCGGCAGGGCCCTGGAAACACCATATATTTT

abundance: NA
v_gene: TRBV20-1
j_gene: TRBJ2-7
d_gene: NA
CDR3aa: CSASRGAGGYEQYF
CDR3nt: TGCAGTGCTTCCCGAGGGGCGGGCGGCTACGAGCAGTACTTC

abundance: NA
v_gene: TRBV6-5
j_gene: TRBJ2-7
d_gene: TRBD2
CDR3aa: CASRLLAGGHEQYF
CDR3nt: TGTGCCAGCAGGTTACTAGCGGGAGGGCATGAGCAGTACTTC

abundance: many
v_gene: TRBV15
j_gene: TRBJ2-4
d_gene: NA
CDR3aa: CATSSGGGENIQYF
CDR3nt: TGTGCCACCAGCAGCGGGGGTGGCGAAAACATTCAGTACTTC

abundance: few
v_gene: TRBV5-1
j_gene: TRBJ2-3
d_gene: TRBD2
CDR3aa: CASSSGLAGASYDTQYF
CDR3nt: TGCGCCAGCAGCTCCGGACTAGCGGGGGCGTCATACGATACGCAGTATTTT